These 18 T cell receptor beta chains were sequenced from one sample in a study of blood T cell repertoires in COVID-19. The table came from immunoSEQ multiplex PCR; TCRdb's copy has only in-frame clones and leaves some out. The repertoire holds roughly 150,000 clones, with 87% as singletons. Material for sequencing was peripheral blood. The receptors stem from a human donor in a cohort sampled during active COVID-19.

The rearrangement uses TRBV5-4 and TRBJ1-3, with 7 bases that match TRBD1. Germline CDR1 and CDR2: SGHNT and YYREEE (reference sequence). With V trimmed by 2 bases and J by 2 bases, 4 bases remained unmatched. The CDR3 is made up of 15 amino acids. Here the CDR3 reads CASSFDRVAGNTIYF. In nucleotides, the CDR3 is TGTGCCAGCAGCTTCGACAGGGTGGCTGGAAACACCATATATTTT. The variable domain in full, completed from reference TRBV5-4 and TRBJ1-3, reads ETGVTQSPTHLIKTRGQQVTLRCSSQSGHNTVSWYQQALGQGPQFIFQYYREEENGRGNFPPRFSGLQFPNYSSELNVNALELDDSALYLCASSFDRVAGNTIYFGEGSWLTVV.

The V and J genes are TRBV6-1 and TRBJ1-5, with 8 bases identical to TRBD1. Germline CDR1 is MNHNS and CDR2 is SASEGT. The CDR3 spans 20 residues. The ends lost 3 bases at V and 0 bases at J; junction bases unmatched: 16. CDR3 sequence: CASSDGGQVVDFYSNQPQHF. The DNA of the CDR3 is TGTGCCAGCAGTGATGGGGGACAGGTCGTCGATTTTTATAGCAATCAGCCCCAGCATTTT.

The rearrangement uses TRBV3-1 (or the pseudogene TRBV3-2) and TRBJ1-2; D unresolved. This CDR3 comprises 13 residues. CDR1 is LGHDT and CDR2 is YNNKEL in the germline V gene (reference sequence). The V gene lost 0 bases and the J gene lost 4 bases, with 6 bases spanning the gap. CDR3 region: CASSQEEAYGYTF. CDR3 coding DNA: TGTGCCAGCAGCCAAGAGGAGGCCTATGGCTACACCTTC.

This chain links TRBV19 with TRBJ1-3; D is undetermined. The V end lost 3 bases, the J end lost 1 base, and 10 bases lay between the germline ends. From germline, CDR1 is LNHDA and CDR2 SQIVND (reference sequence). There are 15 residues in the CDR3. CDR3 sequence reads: CASSIVRGSGNTIYF. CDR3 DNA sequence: TGTGCCAGTAGTATTGTGCGGGGATCTGGAAACACCATATATTTT.

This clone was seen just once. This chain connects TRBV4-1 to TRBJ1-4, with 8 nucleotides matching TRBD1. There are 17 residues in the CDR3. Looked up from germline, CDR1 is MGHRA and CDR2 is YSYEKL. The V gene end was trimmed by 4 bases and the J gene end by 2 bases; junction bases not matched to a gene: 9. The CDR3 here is CASSRTGMGPTNEKLFF. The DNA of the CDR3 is TGCGCCAGCAGCCGGACAGGGATGGGGCCCACTAATGAAAAACTGTTTTTT.

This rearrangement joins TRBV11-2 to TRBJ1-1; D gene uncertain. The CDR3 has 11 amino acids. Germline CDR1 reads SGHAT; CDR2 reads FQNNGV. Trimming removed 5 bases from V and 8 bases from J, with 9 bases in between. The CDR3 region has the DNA TGTGCCAGCAGCGTCCTCAGGGAAGCTTTCTTT. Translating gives CASSVLREAFF. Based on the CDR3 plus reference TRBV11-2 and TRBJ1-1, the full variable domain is EAGVAQSPRYKIIEKRQSVAFWCNPISGHATLYWYQQILGQGPKLLIQFQNNGVVDDSQLPKDRFSAERLKGVDSTLKIQPAKLEDSAVYLCASSVLREAFFGQGTRLTVV.

CDR3 sequence reads: CASSLVVRSSYNEQFF. The CDR3 nucleotides read TGCGCCAGCAGCTTGGTAGTCCGGAGCTCCTACAATGAGCAGTTCTTC. V is TRBV5-1 and J is TRBJ2-1; D gene unclear. The CDR3 consists of 16 residues. Trimming stripped 0 bases from V and 0 bases from J, with 10 bases between. Germline CDR1 is SGHRS and CDR2 is YFSETQ.

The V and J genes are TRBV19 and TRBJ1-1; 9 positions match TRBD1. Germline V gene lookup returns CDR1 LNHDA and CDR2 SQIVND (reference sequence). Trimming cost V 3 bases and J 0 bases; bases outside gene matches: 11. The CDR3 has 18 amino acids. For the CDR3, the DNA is TGTGCCAGTAGTATGGGGTGGGGGACAGGGAATTTGAACACTGAAGCTTTCTTT. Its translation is CASSMGWGTGNLNTEAFF.

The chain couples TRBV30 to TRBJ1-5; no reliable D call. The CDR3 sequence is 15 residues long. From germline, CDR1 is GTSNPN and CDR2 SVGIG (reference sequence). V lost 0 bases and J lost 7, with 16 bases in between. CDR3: CAWSVGETNWQPQHF. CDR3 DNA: TGTGCCTGGAGTGTCGGGGAAACCAACTGGCAGCCCCAGCATTTT.

The CDR3 protein is CSAETAVDYGYTF. CDR3 nucleotides: TGCAGCGCCGAGACAGCCGTGGACTATGGCTACACCTTC. The rearrangement joins TRBV29-1 to TRBJ1-2, with D perhaps TRBD1 (5 bases). Germline-derived CDR1 and CDR2 are SQVTM and ANQGSEA. The CDR3 covers 13 residues. The V end lost 7 bases, the J end lost 3 bases, and 15 bases lay between the germline ends.

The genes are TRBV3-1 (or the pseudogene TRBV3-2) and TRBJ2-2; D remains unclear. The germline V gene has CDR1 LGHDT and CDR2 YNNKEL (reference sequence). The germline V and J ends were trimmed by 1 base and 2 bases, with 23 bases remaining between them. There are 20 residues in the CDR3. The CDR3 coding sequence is TGTGCCAGCAGCCAAGTCGAACGTTGGGCTTTCGACACAAACACCGGGGAGCTGTTTTTT. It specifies CASSQVERWAFDTNTGELFF.

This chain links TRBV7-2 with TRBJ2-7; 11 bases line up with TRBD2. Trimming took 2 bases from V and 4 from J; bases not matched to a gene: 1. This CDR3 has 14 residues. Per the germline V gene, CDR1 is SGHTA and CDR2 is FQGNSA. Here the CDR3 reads CASSLTSGSYEQYF. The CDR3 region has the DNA TGTGCCAGCAGCTTAACTAGCGGGAGTTACGAGCAGTACTTC. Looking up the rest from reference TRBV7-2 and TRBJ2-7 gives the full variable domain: GAGVSQSPSNKVTEKGKDVELRCDPISGHTALYWYRQSLGQGLEFLIYFQGNSAPDKSGLPSDRFSAERTGGSVSTLTIQRTQQEDSAVYLCASSLTSGSYEQYFGPGTRLTVT.

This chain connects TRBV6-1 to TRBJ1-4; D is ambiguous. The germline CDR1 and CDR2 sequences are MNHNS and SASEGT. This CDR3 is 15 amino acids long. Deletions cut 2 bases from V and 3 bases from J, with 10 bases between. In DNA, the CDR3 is TGTGCCAGCAGTGAAAACGGGAACTCTAATGAAAAACTGTTTTTT. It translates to CASSENGNSNEKLFF.

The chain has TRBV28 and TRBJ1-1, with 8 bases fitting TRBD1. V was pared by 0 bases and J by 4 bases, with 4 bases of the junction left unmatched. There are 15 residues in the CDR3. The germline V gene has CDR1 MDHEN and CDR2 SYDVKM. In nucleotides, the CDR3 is TGTGCCAGCAGTTTATGGCAGGGGGCAGGCACTGAAGCTTTCTTT. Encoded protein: CASSLWQGAGTEAFF.

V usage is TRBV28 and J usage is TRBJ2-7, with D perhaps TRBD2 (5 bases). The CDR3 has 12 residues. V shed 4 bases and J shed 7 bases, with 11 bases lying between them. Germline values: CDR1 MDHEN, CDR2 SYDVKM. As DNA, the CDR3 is TGTGCCAGCAGTTCCCCTCCGGGGGAGCAGTACTTC. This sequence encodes CASSSPPGEQYF.

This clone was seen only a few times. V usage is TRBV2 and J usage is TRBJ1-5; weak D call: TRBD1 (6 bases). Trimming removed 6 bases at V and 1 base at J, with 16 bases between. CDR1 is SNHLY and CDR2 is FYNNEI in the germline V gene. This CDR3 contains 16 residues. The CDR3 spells CASSPGTPTSNQPQHF. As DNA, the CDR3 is TGTGCCAGCAGCCCCGGGACACCCACGAGCAATCAGCCCCAGCATTTT.

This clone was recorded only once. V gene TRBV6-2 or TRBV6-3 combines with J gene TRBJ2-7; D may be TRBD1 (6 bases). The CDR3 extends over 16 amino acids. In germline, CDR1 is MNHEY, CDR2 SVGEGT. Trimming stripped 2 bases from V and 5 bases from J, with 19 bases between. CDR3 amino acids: CASSYIPDRSKDEQYF. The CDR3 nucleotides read TGTGCCAGCAGTTACATACCCGACAGGTCTAAGGACGAGCAGTACTTC.

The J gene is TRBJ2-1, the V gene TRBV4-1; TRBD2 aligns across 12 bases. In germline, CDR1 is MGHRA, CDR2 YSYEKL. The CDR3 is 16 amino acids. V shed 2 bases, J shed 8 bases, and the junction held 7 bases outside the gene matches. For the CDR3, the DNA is TGCGCCAGCAGCCAACCCGCTAGCGGGAGGGAGTATGAGCAGTTCTTC. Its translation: CASSQPASGREYEQFF.